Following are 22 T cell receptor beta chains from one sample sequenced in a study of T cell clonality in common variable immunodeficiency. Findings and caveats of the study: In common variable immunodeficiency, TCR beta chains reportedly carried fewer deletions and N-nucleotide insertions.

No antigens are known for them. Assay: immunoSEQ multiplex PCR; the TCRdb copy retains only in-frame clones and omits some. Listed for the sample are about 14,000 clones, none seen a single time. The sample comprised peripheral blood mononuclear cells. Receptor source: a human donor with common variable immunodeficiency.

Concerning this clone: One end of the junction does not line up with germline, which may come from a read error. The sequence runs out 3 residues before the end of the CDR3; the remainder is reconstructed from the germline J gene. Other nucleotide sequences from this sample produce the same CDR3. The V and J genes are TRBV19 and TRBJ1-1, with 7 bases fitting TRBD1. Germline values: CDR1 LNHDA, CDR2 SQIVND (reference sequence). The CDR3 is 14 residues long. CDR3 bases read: TGTGCCAGTAGTCTTAACAGGGGAAACACTGAG. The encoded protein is CASSLNRGNTE. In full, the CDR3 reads CASSLNRGNTEAFF.

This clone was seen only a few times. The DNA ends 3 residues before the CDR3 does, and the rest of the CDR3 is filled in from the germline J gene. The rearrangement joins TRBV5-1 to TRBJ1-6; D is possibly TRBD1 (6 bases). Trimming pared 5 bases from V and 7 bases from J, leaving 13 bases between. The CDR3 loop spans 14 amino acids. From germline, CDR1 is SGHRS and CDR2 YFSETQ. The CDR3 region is CASRPGQTNSPLHF. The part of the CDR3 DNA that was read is TGCGCCAGCAGACCGGGACAAACCAATTCACCC.

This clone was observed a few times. This chain's CDR3 is CASSSRTGGNLGSYNEQFF. CDR3 DNA (partial): TGTGCCAGTAGTTCAAGGACAGGTGGAAACTTGGGGTCCTACAATGAG. The chain carries TRBV19 and TRBJ2-1, with TRBD1 matching over 7 bases. Coverage ceases 3 residues before the CDR3 finishes, and the germline J gene fills in the end. Per germline, CDR1 LNHDA and CDR2 SQIVND (reference sequence). The trim removed 5 bases at V and 1 base at J, leaving 17 bases unmatched. This CDR3 spans 19 amino acids.

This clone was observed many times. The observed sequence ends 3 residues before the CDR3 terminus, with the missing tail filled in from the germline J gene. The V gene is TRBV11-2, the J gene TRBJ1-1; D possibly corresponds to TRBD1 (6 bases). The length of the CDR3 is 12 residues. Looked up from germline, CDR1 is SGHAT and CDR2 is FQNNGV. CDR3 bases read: TGTGCCAGCAGCTTAAAAGGGGGTCGG. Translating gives CASSLKGGR. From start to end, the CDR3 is CASSLKGGRAFF.

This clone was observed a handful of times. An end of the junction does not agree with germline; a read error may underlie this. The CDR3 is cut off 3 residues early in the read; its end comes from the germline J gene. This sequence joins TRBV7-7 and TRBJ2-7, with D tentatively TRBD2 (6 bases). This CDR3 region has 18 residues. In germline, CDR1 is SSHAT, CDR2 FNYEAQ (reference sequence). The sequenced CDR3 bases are TGTGCTAGCAGCTTGGACACCCTTGGAGGGGATCTCCCCTACGAG. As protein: CASSLDTLGGDLPYE. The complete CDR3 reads CASSLDTLGGDLPYEQYF.

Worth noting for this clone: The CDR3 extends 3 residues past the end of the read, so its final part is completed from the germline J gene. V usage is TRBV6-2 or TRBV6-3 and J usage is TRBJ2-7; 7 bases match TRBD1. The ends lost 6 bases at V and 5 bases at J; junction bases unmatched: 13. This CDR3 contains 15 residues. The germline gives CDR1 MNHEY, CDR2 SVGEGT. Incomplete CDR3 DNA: TGTGCCAGCAGGGAGTGGGTGGACAGGACCAACGAG. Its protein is CASREWVDRTNE. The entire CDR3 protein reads CASREWVDRTNEQYF.

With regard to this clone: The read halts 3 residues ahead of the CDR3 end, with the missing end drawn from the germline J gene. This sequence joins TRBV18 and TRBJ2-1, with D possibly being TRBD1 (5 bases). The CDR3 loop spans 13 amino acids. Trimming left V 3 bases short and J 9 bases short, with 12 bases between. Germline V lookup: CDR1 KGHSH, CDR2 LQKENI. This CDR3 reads CASSPSGPTEQFF. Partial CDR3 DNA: TGTGCCAGCTCACCGTCAGGGCCCACTGAG.

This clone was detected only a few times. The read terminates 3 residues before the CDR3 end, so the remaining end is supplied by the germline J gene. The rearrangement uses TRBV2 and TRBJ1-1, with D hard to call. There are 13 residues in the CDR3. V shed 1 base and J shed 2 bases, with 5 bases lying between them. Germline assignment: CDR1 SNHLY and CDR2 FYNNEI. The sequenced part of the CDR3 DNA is TGTGCCAGCAGTGAAGATATAAACACTGAA. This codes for CASSEDINTE. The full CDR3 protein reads CASSEDINTEAFF. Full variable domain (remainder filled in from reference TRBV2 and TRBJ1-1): EPEVTQTPSHQVTQMGQEVILRCVPISNHLYFYWYRQILGQKVEFLVSFYNNEISEKSEIFDDQFSVERPDGSNFTLKIRSTKLEDSAMYFCASSEDINTEAFFGQGTRLTVV.

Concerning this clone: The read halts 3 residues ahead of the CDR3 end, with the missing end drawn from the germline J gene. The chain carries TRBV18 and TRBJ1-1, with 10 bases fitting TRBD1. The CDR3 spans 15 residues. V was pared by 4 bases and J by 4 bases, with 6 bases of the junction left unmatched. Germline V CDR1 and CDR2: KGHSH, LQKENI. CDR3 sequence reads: CASSQGQGVSTEAFF. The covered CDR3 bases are TGTGCCAGCTCACAAGGACAGGGGGTTTCCACTGAA.

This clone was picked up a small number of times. The CDR3 protein is CASSPVVATAGNTIYF. The sequenced CDR3 bases are TGTGCCAGCTCACCAGTCGTTGCAACGGCTGGAAACACC. V and J are TRBV18 and TRBJ1-3; no definite D call. The read halts 3 residues ahead of the CDR3 end, with the missing end drawn from the germline J gene. The V gene's germline CDR1 is KGHSH and CDR2 LQKENI. CDR3 length: 16 residues. The V end lost 2 bases, the J end lost 2 bases, and 13 bases lay between the germline ends.

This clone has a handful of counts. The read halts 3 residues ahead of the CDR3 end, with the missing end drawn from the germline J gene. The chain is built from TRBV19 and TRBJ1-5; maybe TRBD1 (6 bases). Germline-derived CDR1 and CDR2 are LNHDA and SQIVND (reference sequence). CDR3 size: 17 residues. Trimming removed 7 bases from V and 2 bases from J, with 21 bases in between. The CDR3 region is CASKGVRGRAGNQPQHF. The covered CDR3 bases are TGTGCCAGTAAGGGGGTTCGGGGAAGGGCGGGCAATCAGCCC.

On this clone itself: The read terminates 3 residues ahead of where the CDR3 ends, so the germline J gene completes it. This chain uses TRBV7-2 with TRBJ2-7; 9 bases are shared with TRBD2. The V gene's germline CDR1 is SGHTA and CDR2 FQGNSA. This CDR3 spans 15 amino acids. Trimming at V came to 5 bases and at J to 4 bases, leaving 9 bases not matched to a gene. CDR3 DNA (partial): TGTGCCAGCAGCCTAAGCGGGGGGACCCCTTACGAG. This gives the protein CASSLSGGTPYE. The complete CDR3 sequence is CASSLSGGTPYEQYF.

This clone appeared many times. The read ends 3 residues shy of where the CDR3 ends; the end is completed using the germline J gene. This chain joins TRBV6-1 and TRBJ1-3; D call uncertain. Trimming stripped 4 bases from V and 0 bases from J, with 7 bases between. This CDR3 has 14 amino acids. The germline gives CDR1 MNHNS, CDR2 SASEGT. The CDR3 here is CASSVSSSGNTIYF. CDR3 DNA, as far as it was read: TGTGCCAGCAGTGTATCCAGCTCTGGAAACACC.

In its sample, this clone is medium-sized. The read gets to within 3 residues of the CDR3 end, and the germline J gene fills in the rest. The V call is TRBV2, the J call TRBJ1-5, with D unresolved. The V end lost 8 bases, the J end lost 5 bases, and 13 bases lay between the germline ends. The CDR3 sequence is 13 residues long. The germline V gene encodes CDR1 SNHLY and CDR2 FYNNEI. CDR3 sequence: CASGRDGDQPQHF. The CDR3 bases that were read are TGTGCCAGCGGGCGTGACGGAGATCAGCCC.

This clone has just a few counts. The CDR3 region is CASSRPGVRETQYF. The sequenced CDR3 bases are TGTGCCAGCAGTCGGCCCGGGGTCCGGGAGACC. The chain employs TRBV7-2 and TRBJ2-5; a possible D gene is TRBD2 (5 bases). With the read ending 3 residues before the CDR3 end, the germline J gene is used to fill in that end. CDR3 length equals 14 residues. CDR1 and CDR2 (germline): SGHTA, FQGNSA. Trimming took off 6 bases at V and 5 bases at J, with 16 bases between the two ends.

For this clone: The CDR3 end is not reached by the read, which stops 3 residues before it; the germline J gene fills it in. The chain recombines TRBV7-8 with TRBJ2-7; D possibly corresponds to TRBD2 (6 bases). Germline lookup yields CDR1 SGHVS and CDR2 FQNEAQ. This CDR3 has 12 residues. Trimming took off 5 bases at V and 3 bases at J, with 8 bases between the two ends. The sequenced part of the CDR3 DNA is TGTGCCAGCAGCCCGGACTACTACGAG. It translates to CASSPDYYE. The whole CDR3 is CASSPDYYEQYF.

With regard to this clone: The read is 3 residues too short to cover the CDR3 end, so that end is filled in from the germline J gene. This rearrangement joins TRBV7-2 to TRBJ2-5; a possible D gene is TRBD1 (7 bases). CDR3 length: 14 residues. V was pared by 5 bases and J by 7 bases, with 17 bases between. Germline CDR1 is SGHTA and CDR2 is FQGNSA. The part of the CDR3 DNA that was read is TGTGCCAGCAGCCAGGGGGGCAGTTTGGGGACC. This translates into CASSQGGSLGT. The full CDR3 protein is CASSQGGSLGTQYF.

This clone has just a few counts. The CDR3 bases that were read are TGTGCCAGCAGCAAGCGACAGGGCTACGAG. It yields the protein CASSKRQGYE. The full CDR3 reads CASSKRQGYEQYF. The chain carries TRBV11-2 and TRBJ2-7, with 7 bases that match TRBD1. The DNA ends 3 residues before the CDR3 does, and the rest of the CDR3 is filled in from the germline J gene. V shed 5 bases and J 3 bases; nucleotides not matched to a gene: 4. The length of the CDR3 is 13 residues. Germline lookup yields CDR1 SGHAT and CDR2 FQNNGV. The full variable domain, rest sourced from reference TRBV11-2 and TRBJ2-7, is EAGVAQSPRYKIIEKRQSVAFWCNPISGHATLYWYQQILGQGPKLLIQFQNNGVVDDSQLPKDRFSAERLKGVDSTLKIQPAKLEDSAVYLCASSKRQGYEQYFGPGTRLTVT.

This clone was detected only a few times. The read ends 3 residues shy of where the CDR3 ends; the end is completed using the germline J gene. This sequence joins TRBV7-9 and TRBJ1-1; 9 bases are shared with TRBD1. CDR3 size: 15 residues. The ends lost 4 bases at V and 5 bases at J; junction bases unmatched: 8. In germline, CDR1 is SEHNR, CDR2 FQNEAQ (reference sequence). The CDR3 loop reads CASSSGTGWETEAFF. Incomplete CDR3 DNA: TGTGCCAGCAGCTCCGGGACAGGGTGGGAGACTGAA. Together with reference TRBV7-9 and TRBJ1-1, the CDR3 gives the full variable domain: DTGVSQNPRHKITKRGQNVTFRCDPISEHNRLYWYRQTLGQGPEFLTYFQNEAQLEKSRLLSDRFSAERPKGSFSTLEIQRTEQGDSAMYLCASSSGTGWETEAFFGQGTRLTVV.

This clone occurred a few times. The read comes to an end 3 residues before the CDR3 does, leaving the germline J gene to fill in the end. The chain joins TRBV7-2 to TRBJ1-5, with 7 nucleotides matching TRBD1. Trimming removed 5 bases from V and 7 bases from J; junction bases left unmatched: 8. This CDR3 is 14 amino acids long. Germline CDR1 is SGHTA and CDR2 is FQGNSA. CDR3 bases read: TGTGCCAGCAGCATTAACAGGGGTGGACAGCCC. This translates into CASSINRGGQP. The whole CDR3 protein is CASSINRGGQPQHF.

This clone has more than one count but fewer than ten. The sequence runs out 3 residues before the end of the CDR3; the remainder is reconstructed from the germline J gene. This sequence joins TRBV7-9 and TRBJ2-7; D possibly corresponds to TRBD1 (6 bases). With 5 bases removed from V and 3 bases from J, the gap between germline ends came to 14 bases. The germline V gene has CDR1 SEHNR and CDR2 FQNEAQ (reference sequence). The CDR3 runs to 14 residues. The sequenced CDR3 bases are TGTGCCAGCAGCCAGGGGAGAACAGACTACGAG. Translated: CASSQGRTDYE. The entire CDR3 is CASSQGRTDYEQYF.

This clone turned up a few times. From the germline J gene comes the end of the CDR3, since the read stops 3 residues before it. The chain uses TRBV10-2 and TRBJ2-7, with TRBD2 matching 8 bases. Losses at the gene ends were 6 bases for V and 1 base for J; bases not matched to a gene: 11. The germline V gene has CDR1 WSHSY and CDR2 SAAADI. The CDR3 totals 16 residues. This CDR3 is CASSPGWRGASYEQYF. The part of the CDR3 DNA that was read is TGCGCCAGCAGCCCCGGTTGGCGGGGGGCTTCCTACGAG.